The TCR beta chain under discussion was sequenced for a study of cytomegalovirus exposure and HLA in healthy donors. General study points: Most of the TCR beta V segments (in an earlier analysis) were productive either about 87% or about 30% of the time. After further analysis at a later stage, roughly 16,000 TCR beta sequences were associated with HLA alleles at 0.05 false discovery rate.

CDR1 and CDR2 from the germline V gene are MGHDK and SYGVNS. Trimming removed 6 bases at V and 10 bases at J, with 22 bases between. This CDR3 spans 15 amino acids. Remarks on this clone: Its antigen is unknown.

Donors in the study were healthy people who gave bone marrow. Primers included in the PCR were 60 Vbeta and 13 Jbeta primers. Only in-frame clones appear in the TCRdb table, and some are missing; sequencing was by immunoSEQ multiplex PCR. The sample lists some 100,000 clones; roughly 69% were seen once. V usage is TRBV25-1 and J usage is TRBJ2-1, with D possibly being TRBD1 (6 bases). The source material was PBMCs. This receptor was identified in a woman aged 70-85 years in good health and CMV-seropositive. CDR3: CASRLDSGGHREQFF. CDR3 DNA: TGTGCCAGCAGATTGGACAGTGGGGGCCACAGGGAGCAGTTCTTC.